This passage covers 3 T cell receptor beta chains from one sample sequenced in a study of beta chain features in type 1 diabetes. Their antigens remain unidentified. Findings and limits, study-wide: Type 1 diabetes patients had moderately but significantly shorter TCRB CDR3s in all four CD4+ subsets.

The entirety of the isolated RNA underwent reverse transcription, so expressed TCRB transcripts were sequenced. Some clones are missing from TCRdb's copy, which holds only in-frame ones; the method was immunoSEQ multiplex PCR. The repertoire holds approximately 270,000 clones, with around an eighth as singletons. The material sequenced was naive CD4+ T cells from blood. These receptors came from a man aged 25 to 40 with type 1 diabetes.

This clone was seen a handful of times. V usage is TRBV6-5 and J usage is TRBJ1-4, with D possibly being TRBD1 (5 bases). In germline, CDR1 is MNHEY, CDR2 SVGAGI. CDR3 length: 14 amino acids. Trimming stripped 5 bases from V and 8 bases from J, with 15 bases between. The CDR3 DNA reads as TGTGCCAGCAGTCCGGGGGTTACGTGGGAAAAACTGTTTTTT. Translating gives CASSPGVTWEKLFF.

This sequence joins TRBV11-2 and TRBJ2-5; no clear D. Trimming removed 1 base from V and 3 bases from J, with 9 bases in between. This CDR3 region has 14 residues. Germline CDR1 SGHAT, CDR2 FQNNGV. The CDR3 here is CASSLVSEKETQYF. CDR3 coding DNA: TGTGCCAGCAGCTTAGTGTCAGAAAAAGAGACCCAGTACTTC. The whole variable domain, remainder taken from reference TRBV11-2 and TRBJ2-5, is EAGVAQSPRYKIIEKRQSVAFWCNPISGHATLYWYQQILGQGPKLLIQFQNNGVVDDSQLPKDRFSAERLKGVDSTLKIQPAKLEDSAVYLCASSLVSEKETQYFGPGTRLLVL.

The gene calls are TRBV7-2 and TRBJ1-2; tentative D call: TRBD1 (6 bases). Germline CDR1 SGHTA, CDR2 FQGNSA. V lost 3 bases and J lost 1, with 12 bases in between. This CDR3 contains 15 residues. In DNA form, the CDR3 reads TGTGCCAGCAGCTTCTCCCCCAGGGGTAACTATGGCTACACCTTC. Its translation: CASSFSPRGNYGYTF.